Following are 25 T cell receptor beta chains from one sample sequenced in a study of radiotherapy plus CTLA-4 blockade in lung cancer. Only in-frame clones appear in the TCRdb table, and some are missing; sequencing was by immunoSEQ multiplex PCR. The data show about 60,000 clones, with about 70% seen just once and roughly 8% held by the top ten. The sample consisted of peripheral blood, taken from a patient treated with radiotherapy plus ipilimumab. The receptors come from a human donor with non-small cell lung cancer whose response to radiotherapy plus ipilimumab could not be evaluated.

The chain is built from TRBV6-1 and TRBJ1-3, with a weak D call TRBD1 (6 bases). Trimming shortened V by 3 bases and J by 0 bases, and 12 bases separated the two germline ends. There are 16 residues in the CDR3. Per the germline V gene, CDR1 is MNHNS and CDR2 is SASEGT. The CDR3 bases are TGTGCCAGCAGTGATACAGGGCCCTTCTCTGGAAACACCATATATTTT. This translates into CASSDTGPFSGNTIYF.

The rearrangement uses TRBV7-2 and TRBJ1-1; no clear D gene. The V end lost 2 bases, the J end lost 4 bases, and 17 bases lay between the germline ends. Germline V lookup: CDR1 SGHTA, CDR2 FQGNSA. CDR3 length: 16 amino acids. The CDR3 DNA reads as TGTGCCAGCAGCTTAACGAAAGGAGGTGTCGCCACTGAAGCTTTCTTT. Its translation: CASSLTKGGVATEAFF.

The genes are TRBV30 and TRBJ2-1; D is possibly TRBD2 (6 bases). V lost 3 bases to trimming and J lost 0 bases, with 9 bases between them. The CDR3 is made up of 14 amino acids. Looked up from germline, CDR1 is GTSNPN and CDR2 is SVGIG (reference sequence). DNA of the CDR3: TGTGCCTGGAGCTGGGGGGACTCCTACAATGAGCAGTTCTTC. Its translation is CAWSWGDSYNEQFF.

The J gene is TRBJ2-7, the V gene TRBV7-9, with no clear D. Germline V CDR1 and CDR2: SEHNR, FQNEAQ (reference sequence). V was pared by 1 base and J by 0 bases, with 10 bases between. The CDR3 runs 15 residues. CDR3 in DNA: TGTGCCAGCAGCTTAGGCGTCCTAAGCTCCTACGAGCAGTACTTC. Protein: CASSLGVLSSYEQYF.

This rearrangement joins TRBV4-1 to TRBJ1-1, with no clear D. The CDR3 has 15 residues. The ends were cut back, 0 bases at V and 9 bases at J, with 17 bases in the middle. Germline V gene lookup returns CDR1 MGHRA and CDR2 YSYEKL. The CDR3 DNA sequence: TGCGCCAGCAGCCAAGATCCCGAGGGCCTTTCGAAAGCTTTCTTT. It is translated as CASSQDPEGLSKAFF.

The chain has TRBV27 and TRBJ1-1; 7 nucleotides agree with TRBD1. V was pared by 6 bases and J by 6 bases, with 7 bases of the junction left unmatched. The V gene's germline CDR1 is MNHEY and CDR2 SMNVEV (reference sequence). This CDR3 is 13 amino acids long. CDR3 sequence: CASRTGWGAEAFF. The CDR3 DNA follows: TGTGCCAGCAGGACAGGGTGGGGAGCTGAAGCTTTCTTT.

There are a few counts of this clone. CDR3 loop: CASSVDRVGETQYF. The CDR3 coding sequence is TGTGCCAGCAGCGTGGACAGGGTAGGGGAGACCCAGTACTTC. The V gene is TRBV11-1, the J gene TRBJ2-5, with TRBD1 matching over 8 bases. The V segment lost 5 bases and the J segment 5 bases; nucleotides outside the gene matches: 7. CDR3 length: 14 amino acids. Germline-derived CDR1 and CDR2 are SGHAT and FQDESV (reference sequence). Full variable domain (remainder filled in from reference TRBV11-1 and TRBJ2-5): EAEVAQSPRYKITEKSQAVAFWCDPISGHATLYWYRQILGQGPELLVQFQDESVVDDSQLPKDRFSAERLKGVDSTLKIQPAELGDSAMYLCASSVDRVGETQYFGPGTRLLVL.

The V gene is TRBV27, the J gene TRBJ2-6, with D uncertain. Trimming cost V 1 base and J 4 bases, with 17 bases left between them. This CDR3 has 18 residues. CDR1 is MNHEY and CDR2 is SMNVEV in the germline V gene (reference sequence). The CDR3 coding sequence is TGTGCCAGCAGTTTATTCTTCAGAGCGTCGCGGGGGGCCAACGTCCTGACTTTC. Its translation is CASSLFFRASRGANVLTF.

This chain joins TRBV5-6 and TRBJ1-1; D gene ambiguous. The V and J ends lost 0 bases and 2 bases respectively, with 8 bases between them. The CDR3 length is 14 residues. Germline assignment: CDR1 SGHDT and CDR2 YYEEEE. For the CDR3, the DNA is TGTGCCAGCAGCTTGGATGTAGTTAACACTGAAGCTTTCTTT. It is translated as CASSLDVVNTEAFF.

V usage is TRBV28 and J usage is TRBJ1-1, with TRBD1 as a possible D gene (5 bases). From germline, CDR1 is MDHEN and CDR2 SYDVKM. CDR3 length: 14 residues. V was trimmed by 2 bases and J by 3 bases, leaving 10 bases between them. CDR3 in amino acids: CASSLMGGDTEAFF. The CDR3 region has the DNA TGTGCCAGCAGTTTAATGGGGGGGGACACTGAAGCTTTCTTT.

The chain employs TRBV9 and TRBJ1-1; no clear D gene. The germline V and J ends were trimmed by 0 bases and 2 bases, with 5 bases remaining between them. The germline gives CDR1 SGDLS, CDR2 YYNGEE. The CDR3 loop spans 13 amino acids. This CDR3 is CASSVGSNTEAFF. The CDR3, as DNA: TGTGCCAGCAGCGTAGGGAGTAACACTGAAGCTTTCTTT.

This clone was seen only a few times. V is TRBV6-6 and J is TRBJ1-1, with 9 bases lining up with TRBD1. V trimming: 6 bases; J trimming: 11 bases; junction bases outside the gene matches: 7. This CDR3 comprises 12 residues. Germline V CDR1 and CDR2: MNHNY, SVGAGI (reference sequence). The CDR3 here is CASREGQGRAFF. In nucleotides, the CDR3 is TGTGCCAGCAGGGAGGGACAGGGCCGCGCTTTCTTT.

CDR3 residues: CAWGTPSAGANVLTF. CDR3 bases: TGTGCCTGGGGGACACCCTCTGCTGGGGCCAACGTCCTGACTTTC. V gene TRBV30 combines with J gene TRBJ2-6, with D perhaps TRBD1 (6 bases). The germline CDR1 and CDR2 sequences are GTSNPN and SVGIG (reference sequence). The CDR3 covers 15 residues. Between the trimmed V and J ends, which lost 5 bases and 2 bases, there was a span of 13 bases.

This chain uses TRBV5-1 with TRBJ2-7; 7 nucleotides match TRBD2. Germline-derived CDR1 and CDR2 are SGHRS and YFSETQ. Germline trimming cut 0 bases from V and 3 bases from J; bases unmatched to any gene: 3. The length of the CDR3 is 14 residues. The CDR3 DNA sequence: TGCGCCAGCAGCTTGGCCCTAGCGGTCTACGAGCAGTACTTC. Its translation: CASSLALAVYEQYF.

The rearrangement uses TRBV29-1 and TRBJ2-7; TRBD1 agrees at 8 bases. V lost 6 bases to trimming and J lost 2 bases; unmatched junction nucleotides: 6. This CDR3 region has 13 residues. Germline CDR1 and CDR2: SQVTM and ANQGSEA. This CDR3 reads CSVAGQAAYEQYF. DNA of the CDR3: TGCAGCGTCGCGGGACAGGCCGCCTACGAGCAGTACTTC.

The V gene is TRBV29-1, the J gene TRBJ1-3; D remains unclear. The germline V and J ends were trimmed by 3 bases and 1 base, with 7 bases remaining between them. This CDR3 spans 13 amino acids. The germline CDR1 and CDR2 sequences are SQVTM and ANQGSEA. The CDR3, as DNA: TGCAGCGTTGACATACTTTCTGGAAACACCATATATTTT. Its protein is CSVDILSGNTIYF.

The chain employs TRBV11-2 and TRBJ1-1; the match to TRBD1 covers 8 bases. CDR1 is SGHAT and CDR2 is FQNNGV in the germline V gene. The V gene end was trimmed by 5 bases and the J gene end by 3 bases; junction bases not matched to a gene: 5. There are 14 residues in the CDR3. The CDR3 spells CASSRTGRDTEAFF. CDR3 nucleotide sequence: TGTGCCAGCAGCCGGACAGGGAGGGACACTGAAGCTTTCTTT.

This clone was seen more than once but under ten times. The chain uses TRBV2 and TRBJ2-3, with 7 nucleotides matching TRBD2. This CDR3 is 17 amino acids long. The trim removed 2 bases at V and 2 bases at J, leaving 10 bases unmatched. Looked up from germline, CDR1 is SNHLY and CDR2 is FYNNEI. CDR3 region: CASSERPSGTPTDTQYF. CDR3 nucleotides: TGTGCCAGCAGTGAAAGGCCTAGCGGAACACCCACAGATACGCAGTATTTT.

The CDR3 here is CASSSPLGLAGGDTQYF. CDR3 coding DNA: TGTGCCAGCAGCTCTCCGCTGGGACTAGCGGGGGGAGATACGCAGTATTTT. V and J are TRBV11-2 and TRBJ2-3; 15 nucleotides agree with TRBD2. Per the germline V gene, CDR1 is SGHAT and CDR2 is FQNNGV. The trim removed 4 bases at V and 5 bases at J, leaving 7 bases unmatched. This CDR3 has 17 amino acids.

The chain recombines TRBV6-1 with TRBJ2-1; 11 nucleotides match TRBD2. Germline V lookup: CDR1 MNHNS, CDR2 SASEGT. J gave up 9 bases and V 8 bases, and 0 bases lay outside the gene matches. The CDR3 sequence is 11 residues long. The CDR3 DNA sequence: TGTGCCAGCCTAGCGGGAGGTGAGCAGTTCTTC. It encodes CASLAGGEQFF.

This clone was seen only a few times. This chain joins TRBV11-2 and TRBJ1-3, with D unclear. The length of the CDR3 is 15 residues. The germline V gene has CDR1 SGHAT and CDR2 FQNNGV. The V end lost 4 bases, the J end lost 0 bases, and 10 bases lay between the germline ends. CDR3 amino acids: CASSSRGGSGNTIYF. In nucleotides, the CDR3 is TGTGCCAGCAGCTCCCGCGGCGGCTCTGGAAACACCATATATTTT.

This clone has just a few counts. The V gene is TRBV5-1, the J gene TRBJ2-5, with D possibly being TRBD2 (7 bases). The DNA end lines up better with TRBJ2-7; the J call may be wrong. This CDR3 is built from 16 residues. Germline CDR1 and CDR2: SGHRS and YFSETQ. The CDR3 spells CASSLEGGLNAYEQYF. In nucleotides, the CDR3 is TGCGCCAGCAGCTTGGAGGGGGGGCTCAACGCCTACGAGCAGTACTTC.

This chain links TRBV2 with TRBJ2-7; 11 bases are shared with TRBD2. Germline CDR1 is SNHLY and CDR2 is FYNNEI. There are 16 residues in the CDR3. The V segment lost 5 bases and the J segment 5 bases; nucleotides outside the gene matches: 11. CDR3 amino acids: CASSPSLAGDPHEQYF. As DNA, the CDR3 is TGTGCCAGCAGTCCGTCACTAGCGGGAGACCCCCACGAGCAGTACTTC.

This clone has just a few counts. This chain connects TRBV10-2 to TRBJ1-3, with D possibly being TRBD1 (6 bases). Trimming removed 8 bases from V and 2 bases from J, with 10 bases in between. Germline V CDR1 and CDR2: WSHSY, SAAADI. The CDR3 has 13 residues. The CDR3 DNA reads TGCGCCAGCTCGGCAGGGGCTGGAAACACCATATATTTT. It yields the protein CASSAGAGNTIYF.

This chain connects TRBV12-5 to TRBJ1-1; no reliable D call. The CDR3 has 16 amino acids. Per the germline V gene, CDR1 is LGHNT and CDR2 is FRNRAP. V lost 5 bases, J lost 1 base, and 17 bases lay in between. The DNA of the CDR3 is TGTGCTAGTGGTCCCACTCGACTCCGGAGGAACACTGAAGCTTTCTTT. It is translated as CASGPTRLRRNTEAFF.